The source of this T cell receptor beta chain is a study of blood T cell repertoires in COVID-19. Across the study: Samples came from the United States, Italy and Spain, spanning acute and convalescent COVID-19. T cells, B-cell-depleted T cells, or PBMCs supplied cDNA or gDNA.

This clone was picked up a small number of times. The CDR3 has 14 amino acids. The V gene lost 6 bases and the J gene lost 7 bases, with 13 bases spanning the gap. CDR1 MNHEY and CDR2 SMNVEV come from the germline V gene (reference sequence). As originally analysed: For nucleated cells, counts were estimated from reference gene primer amplification. Using immunoSEQ multiplex PCR, the repertoire was profiled, and TCRdb retains in-frame clones only, with some absent. V and J calls and clone size follow that table, whereas D and trimming were derived from the DNA. This table has about 400,000 clones, more than 80% appearing once.

The origin of this receptor is a young woman with active or convalescent COVID-19. Sequenced sample: peripheral blood. V usage is TRBV27 and J usage is TRBJ1-6; D remains ambiguous. The CDR3 nucleotides read TGTGCCAGCAGCTTACAGTTCACCAATTCACCCCTCCACTTT. This gives the protein CASSLQFTNSPLHF.